This record concerns one TCR beta chain sequence. No antigen is known for it. The sample belongs to a study of OX40 agonist ivuxolimab in advanced cancers. Study at large: People in dose escalation had one of these cancers: hepatocellular carcinoma, melanoma, renal cell or head and neck cancer.

General observations from the study: The study observed clonal expansion of CD4+ and CD8+ blood T cells by week 6 at 0.1 to 3.0 mg/kg. CD8+ T cells were the subset that, on average, had more expanded clones than CD4+.

The V gene lost 6 bases and the J gene lost 6 bases, with 12 bases spanning the gap. CDR3 length: 12 amino acids. Per the germline V gene, CDR1 is SGHTA and CDR2 is FQGTGA. Sequenced by immunoSEQ multiplex PCR; TCRdb stores in-frame clones only, minus some. This sample carries around 58,000 clones, 85% to 90% of them seen once, and the ten largest clones take around 1.5%. Material: CD4+ or CD8+ T cells sorted from blood, obtained in a trial of the OX40 agonist ivuxolimab. The chain couples TRBV7-3 to TRBJ2-7; no clear D gene. This sequence was found in an adult with an advanced solid tumor such as melanoma, head and neck, liver or kidney cancer. The CDR3 spells CASSTATGEQYF. The CDR3 DNA reads as TGTGCCAGCAGTACGGCCACCGGCGAGCAGTACTTC.